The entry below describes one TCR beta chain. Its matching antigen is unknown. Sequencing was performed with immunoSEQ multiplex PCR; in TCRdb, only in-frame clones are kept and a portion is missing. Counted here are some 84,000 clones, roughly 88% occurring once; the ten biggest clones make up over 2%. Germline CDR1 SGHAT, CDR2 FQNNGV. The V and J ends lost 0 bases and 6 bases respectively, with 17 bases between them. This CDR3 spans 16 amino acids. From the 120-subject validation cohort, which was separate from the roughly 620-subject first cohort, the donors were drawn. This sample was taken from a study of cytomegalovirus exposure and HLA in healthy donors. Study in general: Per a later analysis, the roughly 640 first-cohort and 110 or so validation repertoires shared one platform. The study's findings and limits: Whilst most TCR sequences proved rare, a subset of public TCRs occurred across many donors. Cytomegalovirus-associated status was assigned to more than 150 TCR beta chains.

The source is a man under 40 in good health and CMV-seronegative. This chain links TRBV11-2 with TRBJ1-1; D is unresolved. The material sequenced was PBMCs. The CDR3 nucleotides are TGTGCCAGCAGCTTAGATAACCTCCTGGGCGGGGCTGAAGCTTTCTTT. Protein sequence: CASSLDNLLGGAEAFF. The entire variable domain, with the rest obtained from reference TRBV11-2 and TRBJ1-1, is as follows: EAGVAQSPRYKIIEKRQSVAFWCNPISGHATLYWYQQILGQGPKLLIQFQNNGVVDDSQLPKDRFSAERLKGVDSTLKIQPAKLEDSAVYLCASSLDNLLGGAEAFFGQGTRLTVV.